This TCR beta chain was identified during a study of T cells in Graves' hyperthyroidism and ophthalmopathy (dated by TCRdb to about 2019). Background for the entire study: Peripheral blood was sampled at the time of initial diagnosis, prior to any treatment. The 90 to 100 discovery patients were randomly divided into training and test sets at a 7:3 ratio. In six Graves' hyperthyroidism patients, the study also compared T-cell repertoires from thyroid tissue with T-cell repertoires from blood. To identify distinguishing TCR V-J signatures, a discovery cohort of around 98 patients was used, comprising roughly 45 with Graves' ophthalmopathy and around 60 with stable Graves' hyperthyroidism. After sampling, hyperthyroidism patients received methimazole starting at 30 mg daily, and ophthalmopathy patients received high-dose intravenous methylprednisolone. According to the paper, TCR Vbeta CDR3 sequencing was carried out on around 140 peripheral blood samples, which came from over 40 ophthalmopathy, under 85 hyperthyroidism and about 17 progressor patients. Whether ophthalmopathy could be predicted prospectively was tested in an independent validation cohort made up of 18 to 20 hyperthyroidism patients plus 17 patients who later progressed to ophthalmopathy. Overall results and qualifications from the work: Most expanded thyroid clonotypes (frequency above 0.001) were also detected in blood, a finding suggesting that blood repertoires may reflect thyroid immune responses. In validation, the model predicted progression to ophthalmopathy with over 60% sensitivity and 72% to 85% specificity, a median of approximately 6.5 months before onset. No statistical method was used to set the sample size in advance, and investigators knew the group allocation. A model built on a 13 V-J signature distinguished ophthalmopathy from stable hyperthyroidism, reaching approximately 89% sensitivity and under 84% specificity in cross-validation and 80%/75% in testing.

V loses 10 bases, J loses 2 bases, and the germline ends lie 17 bases apart. The CDR3, cysteine through phenylalanine, is 14 amino acids long. Only the CDR3 DNA stays, 42 bases, in frame from base 1. Based on the germline V gene, the CDR1 and CDR2 sequences are ENHRY and SYGVKD. Amplification of TCR beta CDR3 regions was carried out from RNA transcripts. A first-round RT-PCR of the TCR CDR3 used the HTBI primer set with the Qiagen OneStep RT-PCR kit. Libraries were constructed in a second round of multiplex PCR, after which size selection and purification were performed. Sequencing of the libraries was done on an Illumina HiSeq2000 using paired-end 100 bp reads. The study's own analysis went as follows. SOAPnuke was used to process the raw data, removing reads that contained adapters or uncalled bases, had a mean Phred below 15, or lacked an exact match to the constant primer or identifier. High-quality paired reads were merged with COPE v1.2.5, and unique nucleotide sequences were defined as clonotypes. MiTCR v1.1 was used to align the clonotypes against IMGT TRBV, TRBD and TRBJ reference segments. The analysis was restricted to V-J combinations with a frequency above 0.0001, which together covered 99% to 99.2% of the repertoires. A TCS score was defined as the ratio of F50 (clonal expansion) to E x V (chaos), with BLOSUM62-based TCRdist applied between CDR3 peptides within each V-J. Welch's t-statistics and random forest reduced 450 to 600 V-J features to about 13, which were used in a naive Bayes classifier (R e1071). TCRdb's own reprocessing of the public reads used fastp at Q25 and MiXCR and kept productive beta chains. Rows are unified per CDR3 protein, each entry keeping the most common DNA and genes. TCRdb, rather than the study authors, made the V and J calls. The sample table lists over 150,000 distinct CDR3 sequences, about 17% of them with a count of one. The ten biggest clones cover more than 50% of the sample.

Graves' hyperthyroidism was defined as stable when no progression to ophthalmopathy occurred over 18 months of follow-up. Hyperthyroidism patients were newly diagnosed, with disease duration under 2 months, and aged 18 to 65 years. The study excluded patients with uncontrolled infections, other autoimmune diseases, pregnancy or lactation. Diagnoses were based on clinical symptoms, serum thyroxine and TRAb, thyroid ultrasound and orbital computed tomography. PBMCs were isolated from about 10 ml of fresh peripheral blood by Ficoll-Paque density gradient centrifugation. Total RNA was extracted with Trizol reagent, and quality was checked on an Agilent 2100 Bioanalyzer. This clonotype showed up many times. Its binding antigen is unknown. Per-nucleotide qualities are absent, and no much larger clonotype sits a single base away.

The TCR comes from a woman between 45 and 60 years old with Graves' hyperthyroidism. Sequencing was carried out using blood. Recombination linked TRBV10-3 to TRBJ2-5; the D assignment is uncertain and may be TRBD1 or TRBD2, with 5 bases supporting each. The CDR3 in this case is CATSGTFGQETQYF. The DNA sequence is given as TGTGCCACCTCAGGGACCTTTGGGCAAGAGACCCAGTACTTC.